This T cell receptor (beta chain) is drawn from a study of cytomegalovirus exposure and HLA in healthy donors. Looking at the study overall: Genotyping of roughly 400 donors showed that about 83% belonged to the Caucasian-associated ancestry cluster.

PCR amplification relied on 60 Vbeta primers (plus 13 Jbeta primers). Data came from immunoSEQ multiplex PCR; TCRdb stores just in-frame clones and leaves some out. The sample shows around 150,000 clones, 75% to 80% of them seen only once. General study points: A later analysis found most CMV-associated TCR beta chains apparently HLA-restricted. According to an earlier analysis, most TCR beta V segments yielded productive rearrangements about 87% or about 30% of the time.

Worth noting for this clone: What it binds is not known.

Trimming pared 5 bases from V and 4 bases from J, leaving 5 bases between. The CDR3 totals 11 residues. Germline-derived CDR1 and CDR2 are SGHTA and FQGNSA. The TCR originated in a woman aged 45-59 years in good health and CMV-seropositive. The rearrangement joins TRBV7-2 to TRBJ2-5, with D possibly TRBD1 on 5 matching bases. Sequencing used PBMCs. The DNA of the CDR3 is TGTGCCAGCAGCCAGGGAGAGACCCAGTACTTC. Protein sequence: CASSQGETQYF. Full variable domain (missing parts from reference TRBV7-2 and TRBJ2-5): GAGVSQSPSNKVTEKGKDVELRCDPISGHTALYWYRQSLGQGLEFLIYFQGNSAPDKSGLPSDRFSAERTGGSVSTLTIQRTQQEDSAVYLCASSQGETQYFGPGTRLLVL.